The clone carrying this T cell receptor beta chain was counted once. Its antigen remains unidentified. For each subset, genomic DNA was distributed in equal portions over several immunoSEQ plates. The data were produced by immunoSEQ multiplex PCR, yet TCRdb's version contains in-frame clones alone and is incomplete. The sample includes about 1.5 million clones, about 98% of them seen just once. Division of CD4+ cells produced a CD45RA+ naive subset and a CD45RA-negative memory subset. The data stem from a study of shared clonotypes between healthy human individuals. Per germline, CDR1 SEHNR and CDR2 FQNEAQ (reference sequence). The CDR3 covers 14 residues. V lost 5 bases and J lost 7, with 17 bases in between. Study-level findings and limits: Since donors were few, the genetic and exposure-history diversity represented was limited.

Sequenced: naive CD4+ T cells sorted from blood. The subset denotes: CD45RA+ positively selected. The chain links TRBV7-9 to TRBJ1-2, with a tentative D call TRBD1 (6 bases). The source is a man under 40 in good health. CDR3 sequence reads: CASSRRGGAGGYTF. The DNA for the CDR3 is TGTGCCAGCAGCCGCAGAGGGGGAGCCGGTGGCTACACCTTC. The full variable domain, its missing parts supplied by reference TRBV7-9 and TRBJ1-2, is DTGVSQNPRHKITKRGQNVTFRCDPISEHNRLYWYRQTLGQGPEFLTYFQNEAQLEKSRLLSDRFSAERPKGSFSTLEIQRTEQGDSAMYLCASSRRGGAGGYTFGSGTRLTVV.